The 28 T cell receptor beta chains given below trace back to one sample, sequenced in a study of beta chain features in type 1 diabetes. Sequencing targeted expressed TCRB transcripts, as all isolated RNA had been reverse transcribed. Produced via immunoSEQ multiplex PCR; TCRdb's table is partial and in-frame only. Among 38,000 or so clones listed, around 60% were seen once. The sample comprised Tregs from blood. The source of these receptors is a woman in her thirties in good health.

The rearrangement uses TRBV27 and TRBJ2-2; D is possibly TRBD2 (6 bases). Germline CDR1 reads MNHEY; CDR2 reads SMNVEV (reference sequence). V dropped 2 bases and J dropped 4 bases, with 8 bases sitting between them. The CDR3 has 14 residues. This CDR3 is CASSLRRATGELFF. The CDR3 coding sequence is TGTGCCAGCAGTTTAAGGAGGGCCACCGGGGAGCTGTTTTTT.

In this sample, this clone turned up a few times. This chain connects TRBV7-2 to TRBJ2-6; 7 bases are shared with TRBD1. This CDR3 has 18 amino acids. The V segment lost 5 bases and the J segment 0 bases; nucleotides outside the gene matches: 10. CDR1 is SGHTA, CDR2 FQGNSA, per germline. The CDR3 loop reads CASSVSGTDFSGANVLTF. CDR3 bases: TGTGCCAGCAGCGTGTCCGGGACAGACTTCTCTGGGGCCAACGTCCTGACTTTC.

The J gene is TRBJ2-2, the V gene TRBV27; TRBD1 matches at 7 bases. V shed 6 bases and J 5 bases; nucleotides not matched to a gene: 6. Germline V gives CDR1 MNHEY, CDR2 SMNVEV (reference sequence). The length of the CDR3 is 14 residues. The CDR3 coding sequence is TGTGCCAGCAGCGTGACAGGGTGGACCGGGGAGCTGTTTTTT. Protein sequence: CASSVTGWTGELFF.

This chain links TRBV5-4 with TRBJ1-5; no definite D call. The V end lost 2 bases, the J end lost 4 bases, and 7 bases lay between the germline ends. The CDR3 sequence is 13 residues long. The germline V gene encodes CDR1 SGHNT and CDR2 YYREEE (reference sequence). This CDR3 reads CASSFGLNQPQHF. The CDR3 DNA reads TGTGCCAGCAGCTTTGGCCTTAATCAGCCCCAGCATTTT.

The rearrangement joins TRBV27 to TRBJ2-1, with 8 bases aligning to TRBD1. The CDR3 spans 15 residues. The J segment lost 7 bases and the V segment lost 4 bases, leaving 9 bases of the junction unmatched. Germline lookup yields CDR1 MNHEY and CDR2 SMNVEV (reference sequence). CDR3 sequence (DNA): TGTGCCAGCAGTTCCCCAAGACAGGGGACTAATGAGCAGTTCTTC. Protein product: CASSSPRQGTNEQFF.

The V and J genes are TRBV29-1 and TRBJ1-3; D perhaps matches TRBD1 (5 bases). V lost 2 bases and J 3 bases, leaving 17 bases between the germline ends. The CDR3 sequence is 16 residues long. Germline-derived CDR1 and CDR2 are SQVTM and ANQGSEA. The CDR3 sequence is CSVEKGRSGLGNTIYF. CDR3 sequence (DNA): TGCAGCGTTGAAAAGGGTCGATCAGGGCTTGGAAACACCATATATTTT.

The chain couples TRBV28 to TRBJ2-5; 7 bases are shared with TRBD2. CDR1 is MDHEN, CDR2 SYDVKM, per germline. This CDR3 has 11 residues. V dropped 6 bases and J dropped 5; count of bases not matched to a gene: 0. CDR3 in amino acids: CASRGGETQYF. In nucleotides, the CDR3 is TGTGCCAGCAGGGGGGGGGAGACCCAGTACTTC.

The V call is TRBV7-2, the J call TRBJ2-5, with a tentative D call TRBD1 (5 bases). CDR1 and CDR2 from the germline V gene are SGHTA and FQGNSA. The length of the CDR3 is 13 residues. V lost 3 bases and J 5 bases, leaving 10 bases between the germline ends. The CDR3 DNA follows: TGTGCCAGCAGCTTGGCAGGGATCGAGACCCAGTACTTC. Its translation is CASSLAGIETQYF.

The chain is built from TRBV28 and TRBJ1-3; D call uncertain. V was cut by 3 bases and J by 3 bases, with 9 bases left in between. This CDR3 region has 14 residues. CDR1 is MDHEN and CDR2 is SYDVKM in the germline V gene. The CDR3 loop is CASSFAGSGNTIYF. The DNA for the CDR3 is TGTGCCAGCAGTTTCGCGGGGAGTGGAAACACCATATATTTT.

This chain uses TRBV5-4 with TRBJ2-7; D ambiguous. V gave up 0 bases and J gave up 4 bases, with 11 bases separating them. In germline, CDR1 is SGHNT, CDR2 YYREEE (reference sequence). The CDR3 consists of 14 residues. The CDR3: CASSLEQSSYEQYF. CDR3 in DNA: TGTGCCAGCAGCTTGGAACAGAGCTCGTACGAGCAGTACTTC.

This chain uses TRBV4-2 with TRBJ2-2; perhaps TRBD2 as D (5 bases). The CDR3 length is 17 residues. CDR1 is LGHNA, CDR2 YNFKEQ, per germline. V gave up 4 bases and J gave up 7 bases, with 22 bases separating them. CDR3 sequence reads: CASSLETPTSFGGELFF. For the CDR3, the DNA is TGTGCCAGCAGCCTCGAAACCCCTACTAGTTTTGGCGGGGAGCTGTTTTTT.

The table lists this clone with a few counts. This chain links TRBV7-9 with TRBJ2-3; no clear D gene. CDR1 is SEHNR and CDR2 is FQNEAQ in the germline V gene (reference sequence). Trimming shortened V by 6 bases and J by 1 base, and 8 bases separated the two germline ends. The CDR3 extends over 13 amino acids. The CDR3 nucleotides are TGTGCCAGCAGTTTCACAGGCACAGATACGCAGTATTTT. Its protein product is CASSFTGTDTQYF.

The chain links TRBV7-6 to TRBJ2-6, with unresolved D. The CDR3 length is 16 residues. V gave up 1 base and J gave up 1 base, with 8 bases separating them. Germline CDR1 SGHVS, CDR2 FNYEAQ. The CDR3 coding sequence is TGTGCCAGCAGCTTAGGGGCTTCATCTGGGGCCAACGTCCTGACTTTC. Protein product: CASSLGASSGANVLTF.

The J gene is TRBJ1-6, the V gene TRBV7-9; the match to TRBD1 covers 9 bases. Germline CDR1 and CDR2: SEHNR and FQNEAQ (reference sequence). This CDR3 is built from 14 residues. Germline trimming cut 3 bases from V and 9 bases from J; bases unmatched to any gene: 3. Here the CDR3 DNA reads TGTGCCAGCAGCTTGACAGGGGGGACTTCACCCCTCCACTTT. This encodes CASSLTGGTSPLHF.

V and J are TRBV6-6 and TRBJ2-7, with 7 bases that match TRBD2. V trimming: 5 bases; J trimming: 5 bases; junction bases outside the gene matches: 3. From germline, CDR1 is MNHNY and CDR2 SVGAGI (reference sequence). CDR3 length: 12 residues. In DNA form, the CDR3 reads TGTGCCAGCAGTGGGGACTATCACGAGCAGTACTTC. This gives the protein CASSGDYHEQYF.

The gene calls are TRBV5-1 and TRBJ1-1, with a tentative D call TRBD1 (6 bases). The CDR3 covers 14 residues. Germline V CDR1 and CDR2: SGHRS, YFSETQ. V gave up 4 bases and J gave up 4 bases, with 14 bases separating them. Here the CDR3 reads CASSPAGAGTEAFF. In nucleotides, the CDR3 is TGCGCCAGCAGCCCGGCAGGGGCAGGCACTGAAGCTTTCTTT.

The chain uses TRBV28 and TRBJ1-2; D is undetermined. Trimming took off 1 base at V and 4 bases at J, with 10 bases between the two ends. This CDR3 is built from 14 residues. The germline V gene encodes CDR1 MDHEN and CDR2 SYDVKM. The CDR3 here is CASSLSQTGYGYTF. The CDR3 DNA reads as TGTGCCAGCAGTTTATCGCAGACTGGCTATGGCTACACCTTC.

The chain combines TRBV6-8 with TRBJ2-5; possible D gene TRBD1, 6 bases. Germline CDR1 MNHGY, CDR2 SAAAGT. The CDR3 totals 14 residues. Trimming left V 2 bases short and J 0 bases short, with 7 bases between. CDR3 nucleotides: TGTGCCAGCAGTTACAGGGGGAACCAAGAGACCCAGTACTTC. Encoded protein: CASSYRGNQETQYF.

The sample holds one count of this clone. A junction end diverges from the germline sequence, so it may reflect a read error. Additional DNA sequences in this sample encode the identical CDR3. The chain combines TRBV30 with TRBJ1-2; 9 nucleotides match TRBD1. This CDR3 has 13 amino acids. CDR1 GTSNPN and CDR2 SVGIG come from the germline V gene (reference sequence). CDR3 residues: CAWSLQGAYGYTF. In nucleotides, the CDR3 is TGCGCCTGGAGTTTACAGGGGGCGTATGGCTACACCTTC.

In its sample, this clone was seen once. J is TRBJ2-1 and V is TRBV5-1; TRBD1 matches at 8 bases. Germline V gives CDR1 SGHRS, CDR2 YFSETQ. J was trimmed by 4 bases and V by 1 base; bases with no gene match: 7. This CDR3 has 16 residues. The CDR3 nucleotides are TGCGCCAGCAGCTTGCGCGCGGACAGGGCGTACAATGAGCAGTTCTTC. This codes for CASSLRADRAYNEQFF.

The chain has TRBV10-3 and TRBJ1-2; 8 bases map to TRBD1. From germline, CDR1 is ENHRY and CDR2 SYGVKD. The CDR3 has 11 amino acids. Unmatched junction bases numbered 4, after V lost 8 bases and J lost 8 bases. The CDR3 DNA sequence: TGTGCCATCGGACAGGGAAGCGGCTACACCTTC. Its translation: CAIGQGSGYTF.

The chain has TRBV7-2 and TRBJ2-7; TRBD1 is a possible D gene (6 bases). This CDR3 is built from 15 residues. Per the germline V gene, CDR1 is SGHTA and CDR2 is FQGNSA. V lost 1 base and J lost 2, with 12 bases in between. The CDR3 spells CASSLGTGGPYEQYF. The CDR3 nucleotides are TGTGCCAGCAGCTTAGGAACTGGGGGCCCCTACGAGCAGTACTTC.

A single count supports this clone. The chain uses TRBV27 and TRBJ1-2; tentative D call: TRBD1 (6 bases). The CDR3 covers 13 residues. Germline CDR1 reads MNHEY; CDR2 reads SMNVEV (reference sequence). V was cut by 5 bases and J by 8 bases, with 15 bases left in between. The CDR3 loop reads CASSPDSLRGYTF. The CDR3, as DNA: TGTGCCAGCAGTCCGGACAGCCTGCGGGGCTACACCTTC.

Turning to this clone: A junction end diverges from the germline sequence, so it may reflect a read error. This chain connects TRBV7-9 to TRBJ2-3; 9 positions match TRBD2. The CDR3 loop spans 17 amino acids. CDR1 SEHNR and CDR2 FQNEAQ come from the germline V gene (reference sequence). The CDR3 sequence is CASSFLYDSGSRDTQYF. The CDR3 nucleotides are TGTGCCAGCAGCTTCCTCTACGATAGCGGGAGCAGAGATACGCAGTATTTT.

The chain recombines TRBV19 with TRBJ2-3, with a possible D match to TRBD1 (6 bases). This CDR3 has 13 residues. Germline CDR1 reads LNHDA; CDR2 reads SQIVND (reference sequence). V lost 6 bases, J lost 3 bases, and 10 bases lay in between. CDR3 sequence (DNA): TGTGCCAGTAGAGGACAGATTACAGATACGCAGTATTTT. Protein product: CASRGQITDTQYF.

This rearrangement joins TRBV28 to TRBJ2-2; 11 nucleotides line up with TRBD2. V was clipped by 4 bases and J by 5 bases; unmatched bases: 6. Germline V gene sequence: CDR1 MDHEN, CDR2 SYDVKM. This CDR3 contains 16 residues. CDR3 sequence reads: CASSSAVAGGTGELFF. CDR3 nucleotide sequence: TGTGCCAGCAGTTCGGCTGTAGCGGGAGGGACCGGGGAGCTGTTTTTT.

The rearrangement links TRBV28 to TRBJ1-5; tentatively, D is TRBD1 (6 bases). With 6 bases removed from V and 1 base from J, the gap between germline ends came to 16 bases. Germline V gene sequence: CDR1 MDHEN, CDR2 SYDVKM. The CDR3 spans 16 residues. CDR3 sequence reads: CASRWGGALSNQPQHF. The CDR3 nucleotides read TGTGCCAGCAGGTGGGGGGGGGCATTAAGCAATCAGCCCCAGCATTTT.

V gene TRBV2 combines with J gene TRBJ2-7, with D tentatively TRBD1 (6 bases). The CDR3 totals 14 residues. From germline, CDR1 is SNHLY and CDR2 FYNNEI. The ends were cut back, 3 bases at V and 3 bases at J, with 12 bases in the middle. Written as DNA, the CDR3 is TGTGCCAGCAGTGACAACTACAGGGACTACGAGCAGTACTTC. Translating it yields CASSDNYRDYEQYF.